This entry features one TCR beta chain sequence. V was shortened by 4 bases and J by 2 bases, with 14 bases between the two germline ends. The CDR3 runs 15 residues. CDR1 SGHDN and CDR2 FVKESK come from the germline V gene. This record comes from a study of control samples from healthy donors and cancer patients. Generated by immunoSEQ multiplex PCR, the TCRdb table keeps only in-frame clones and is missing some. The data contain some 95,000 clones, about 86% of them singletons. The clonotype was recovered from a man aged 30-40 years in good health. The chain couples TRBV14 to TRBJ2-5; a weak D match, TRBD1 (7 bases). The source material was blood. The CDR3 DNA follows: TGTGCCAGCAGCCGCGGGACAGAATATCAAGAGACCCAGTACTTC. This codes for CASSRGTEYQETQYF.